The 11 T cell receptor beta chains reported below all come from one sample, sequenced in a study of blood T cells in healthy people across ages. A second 7 to 11 cycle PCR used barcoded and J-beta primers. TCRdb ran MiXCR on the 5' RACE reads and lists one entry per CDR3 protein. Of 600,000 to 850,000 distinct CDR3 sequences in the sample, approximately 39% were seen once. Sequenced sample: blood. The receptors here all came from a woman aged 55 to 70 in good health.

The V gene is TRBV27, the J gene TRBJ2-1, with a possible D match to TRBD2 (6 bases). Trimming removed 2 bases from V and 13 bases from J, with 18 bases in between. This CDR3 has 14 residues. Germline CDR1 MNHEY, CDR2 SMNVEV (reference sequence). As DNA, the CDR3 is TGTGCCAGCAGTTTACTGGGCAGACTAGAGACCCAGTTCTTC. Translated: CASSLLGRLETQFF.

This chain connects TRBV7-3 to TRBJ2-4; 8 nucleotides agree with TRBD2. The J call may be in error: the DNA end matches TRBJ2-5 better. In germline, CDR1 is SGHTA, CDR2 FQGTGA. The CDR3 consists of 16 residues. The CDR3 nucleotides are TGTGCCAGCAGCCTGGCGGGGCGGGGGGTTGGTGAGACCCAGTACTTC. Its translation is CASSLAGRGVGETQYF.

This clonotype has just a few counts. This sequence joins TRBV7-2 and TRBJ2-3, with 11 bases identical to TRBD2. The CDR3 is made up of 16 amino acids. Germline-derived CDR1 and CDR2 are SGHTA and FQGNSA. V lost 4 bases and J lost 0; bases outside the gene matches: 3. The DNA for the CDR3 is TGTGCCAGCAGCTGGACTAGCGGGTCTAGCACAGATACGCAGTATTTT. It codes for CASSWTSGSSTDTQYF.

The chain links TRBV6-2 or TRBV6-3 to TRBJ1-4; 9 nucleotides agree with TRBD1. The CDR3 runs 14 residues. Germline lookup yields CDR1 MNHEY and CDR2 SVGEGT. Trimming took 5 bases from V and 7 from J; bases not matched to a gene: 5. In DNA, the CDR3 is TGTGCCAGCAGTCGGACAGGGGAGCGTGAAAAACTGTTTTTT. Encoded protein: CASSRTGEREKLFF.

This chain links TRBV20-1 with TRBJ2-1; D is possibly TRBD1 (7 bases). The CDR3 sequence is 12 residues long. The V gene lost 5 bases and the J gene lost 10 bases, with 15 bases spanning the gap. Looked up from germline, CDR1 is DFQATT and CDR2 is SNEGSKA (reference sequence). The CDR3 spells CSAEEGAREQFF. In DNA, the CDR3 is TGCAGTGCTGAGGAGGGGGCCAGGGAGCAGTTCTTC.

The chain recombines TRBV27 with TRBJ1-2, with TRBD1 matching over 8 bases. In germline, CDR1 is MNHEY, CDR2 SMNVEV (reference sequence). This CDR3 comprises 17 residues. Trimming cost V 5 bases and J 6 bases; bases outside gene matches: 17. In nucleotides, the CDR3 is TGTGCCAGCAGTGCAATCTCCGGGACAGGAAAACTCAATGGCTACACCTTC. Protein sequence: CASSAISGTGKLNGYTF.

This clonotype was seen a few times. In DNA, the CDR3 is TGCAGTGCTAGAGATCGGCCAGCGGGATGGGCAGATACGCAGTATTTT. Residues: CSARDRPAGWADTQYF. This chain uses TRBV20-1 with TRBJ2-3, with 7 bases fitting TRBD2. Trimming cost V 0 bases and J 4 bases; bases outside gene matches: 10. CDR3 length: 16 residues. Germline V gene data show CDR1 as DFQATT and CDR2 as SNEGSKA (reference sequence).

V gene TRBV21-1 combines with J gene TRBJ2-7; TRBD2, the D gene given by the table, was not confirmed from the DNA. TRBV21-1 is designated a pseudogene. This CDR3 region has 15 residues. The CDR3 here is CASTLERAFRDEQYF. The CDR3 nucleotides are TGTGCCAGCACCCTCGAACGGGCCTTTAGGGACGAGCAGTACTTC.

In its sample, this clonotype was seen a few times. The V and J genes are TRBV7-2 and TRBJ2-7; D call uncertain. Trimming left V 5 bases short and J 2 bases short, with 19 bases between. This CDR3 contains 16 residues. CDR1 and CDR2 from the germline V gene are SGHTA and FQGNSA. The CDR3 loop is CASSPRLTLPPYEQYF. CDR3 sequence (DNA): TGTGCCAGCAGCCCGCGATTAACCTTACCACCCTACGAGCAGTACTTC.

The J gene is TRBJ2-7, the V gene TRBV9; 12 nucleotides agree with TRBD2. Germline V gene data show CDR1 as SGDLS and CDR2 as YYNGEE. Trimming removed 3 bases from V and 5 bases from J; junction bases left unmatched: 6. This CDR3 comprises 15 residues. The CDR3 nucleotides are TGTGCCAGCAGCGCCTCTAGCGGGGGGGCGCACGAGCAGTACTTC. Its translation: CASSASSGGAHEQYF.

This rearrangement joins TRBV7-9 to TRBJ2-2, with 8 nucleotides matching TRBD2. The V gene end was trimmed by 8 bases and the J gene end by 5 bases; junction bases not matched to a gene: 4. Germline-derived CDR1 and CDR2 are SEHNR and FQNEAQ (reference sequence). The CDR3 runs 13 residues. The CDR3 bases are TGTGCCAGCGGGCGCGGGAGGACCGGGGAGCTGTTTTTT. It encodes CASGRGRTGELFF.